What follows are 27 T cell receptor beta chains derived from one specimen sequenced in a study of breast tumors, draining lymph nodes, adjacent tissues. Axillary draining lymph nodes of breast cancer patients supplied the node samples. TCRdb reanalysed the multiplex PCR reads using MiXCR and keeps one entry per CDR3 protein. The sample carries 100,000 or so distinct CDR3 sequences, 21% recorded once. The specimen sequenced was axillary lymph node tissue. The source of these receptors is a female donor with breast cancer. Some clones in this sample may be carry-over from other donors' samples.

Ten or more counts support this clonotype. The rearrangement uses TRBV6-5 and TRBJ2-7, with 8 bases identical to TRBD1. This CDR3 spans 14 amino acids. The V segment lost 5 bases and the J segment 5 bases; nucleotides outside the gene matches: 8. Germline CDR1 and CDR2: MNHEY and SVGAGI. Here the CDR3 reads CASSLGQGVHEQYF. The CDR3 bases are TGTGCCAGCAGTCTAGGACAGGGTGTCCACGAGCAGTACTTC.

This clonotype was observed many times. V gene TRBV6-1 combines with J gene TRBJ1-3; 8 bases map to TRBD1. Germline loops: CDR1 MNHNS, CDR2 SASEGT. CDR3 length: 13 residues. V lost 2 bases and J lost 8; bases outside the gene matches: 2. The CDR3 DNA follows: TGTGCCAGCAGTGAACAGGGGGCCCACACCATATATTTT. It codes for CASSEQGAHTIYF.

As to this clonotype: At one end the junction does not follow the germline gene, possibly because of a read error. The CDR3 nucleotides read TGCAGCGCTAGAGATCTGAGGACTTACGAGCAGTACTTC. Translated, it gives CSARDLRTYEQYF. The chain joins TRBV20-1 to TRBJ2-7, with D maybe TRBD2 (5 bases). This CDR3 has 13 residues. Germline V gene data show CDR1 as DFQATT and CDR2 as SNEGSKA (reference sequence).

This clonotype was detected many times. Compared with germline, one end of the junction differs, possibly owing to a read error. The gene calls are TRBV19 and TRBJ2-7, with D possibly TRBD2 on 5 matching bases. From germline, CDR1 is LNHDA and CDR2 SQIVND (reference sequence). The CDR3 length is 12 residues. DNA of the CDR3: TGTGCCAGTAGTATGAGAGGGTACGGGCAGTACTTC. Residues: CASSMRGYGQYF.

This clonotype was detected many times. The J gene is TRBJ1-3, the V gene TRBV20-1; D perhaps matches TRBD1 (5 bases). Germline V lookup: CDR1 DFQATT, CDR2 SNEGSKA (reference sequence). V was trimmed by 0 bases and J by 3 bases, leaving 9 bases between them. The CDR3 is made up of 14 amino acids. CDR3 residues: CSARDGGGGNTIYF. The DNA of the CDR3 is TGCAGTGCTAGAGACGGGGGGGGTGGAAACACCATATATTTT.

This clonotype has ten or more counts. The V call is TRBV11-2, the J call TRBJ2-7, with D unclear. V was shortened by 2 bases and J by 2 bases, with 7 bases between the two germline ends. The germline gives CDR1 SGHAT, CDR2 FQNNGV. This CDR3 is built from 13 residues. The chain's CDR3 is CASSLSETYEQYF. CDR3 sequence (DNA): TGTGCCAGCAGCTTATCTGAGACCTACGAGCAGTACTTC. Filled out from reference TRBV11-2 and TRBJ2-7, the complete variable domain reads EAGVAQSPRYKIIEKRQSVAFWCNPISGHATLYWYQQILGQGPKLLIQFQNNGVVDDSQLPKDRFSAERLKGVDSTLKIQPAKLEDSAVYLCASSLSETYEQYFGPGTRLTVT.

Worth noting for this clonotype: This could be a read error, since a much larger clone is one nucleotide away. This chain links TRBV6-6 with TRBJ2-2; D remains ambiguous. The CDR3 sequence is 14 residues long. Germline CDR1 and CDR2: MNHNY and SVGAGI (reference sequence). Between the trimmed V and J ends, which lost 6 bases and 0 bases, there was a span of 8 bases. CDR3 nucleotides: TGTGCCAGCAGAGTAGGCGCGAACACCGGGGAGCTGTTTTTT. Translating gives CASRVGANTGELFF.

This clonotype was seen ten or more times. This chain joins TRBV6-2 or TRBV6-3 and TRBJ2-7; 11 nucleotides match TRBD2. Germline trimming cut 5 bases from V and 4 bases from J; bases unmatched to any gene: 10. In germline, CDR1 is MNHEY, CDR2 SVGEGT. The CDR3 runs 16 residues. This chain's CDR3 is CASSQPSGGLGYEQYF. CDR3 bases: TGTGCCAGCAGTCAACCTAGCGGGGGGCTGGGGTACGAGCAGTACTTC.

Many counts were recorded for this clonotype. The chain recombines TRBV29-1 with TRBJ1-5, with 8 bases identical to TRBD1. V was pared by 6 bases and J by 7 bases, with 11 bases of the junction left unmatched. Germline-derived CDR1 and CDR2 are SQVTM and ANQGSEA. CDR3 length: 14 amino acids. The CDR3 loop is CSVVTGGSGQPQHF. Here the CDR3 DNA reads TGCAGCGTGGTTACAGGGGGGTCAGGGCAGCCCCAGCATTTT.

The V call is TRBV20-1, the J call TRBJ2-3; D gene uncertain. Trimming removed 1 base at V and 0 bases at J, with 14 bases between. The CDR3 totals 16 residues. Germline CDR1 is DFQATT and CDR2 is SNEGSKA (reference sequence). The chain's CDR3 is CSARVVAPQSTDTQYF. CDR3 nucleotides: TGCAGTGCTAGAGTGGTGGCACCACAAAGCACAGATACGCAGTATTTT.

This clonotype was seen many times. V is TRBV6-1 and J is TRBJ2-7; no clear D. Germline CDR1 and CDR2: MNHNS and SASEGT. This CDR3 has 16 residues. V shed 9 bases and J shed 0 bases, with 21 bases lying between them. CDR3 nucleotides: TGTGCCAGTCATAGATCTGCCTATCTACGCTCCTACGAGCAGTACTTC. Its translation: CASHRSAYLRSYEQYF.

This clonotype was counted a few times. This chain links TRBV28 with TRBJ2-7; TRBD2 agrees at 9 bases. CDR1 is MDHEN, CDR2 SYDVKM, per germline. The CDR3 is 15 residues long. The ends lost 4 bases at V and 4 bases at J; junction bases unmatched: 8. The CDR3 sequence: CASSSMGLAVYEQYF. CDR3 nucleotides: TGTGCCAGCAGTTCAATGGGACTAGCTGTTTACGAGCAGTACTTC.

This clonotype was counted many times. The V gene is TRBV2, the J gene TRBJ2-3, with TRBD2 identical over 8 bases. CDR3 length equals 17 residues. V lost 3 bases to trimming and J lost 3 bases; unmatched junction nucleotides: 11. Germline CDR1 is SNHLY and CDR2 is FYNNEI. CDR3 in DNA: TGTGCCAGCAGTGACAGTAGGGGCGGGGGGAGGACAGATACGCAGTATTTT. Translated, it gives CASSDSRGGGRTDTQYF.

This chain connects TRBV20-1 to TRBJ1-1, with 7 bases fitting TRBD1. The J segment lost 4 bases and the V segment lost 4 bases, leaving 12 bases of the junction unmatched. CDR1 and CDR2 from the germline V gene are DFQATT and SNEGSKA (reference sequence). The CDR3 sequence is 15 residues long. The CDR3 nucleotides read TGCAGTGCTAAGGGGGCCCTACAGGGAAGCACTGAAGCTTTCTTT. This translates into CSAKGALQGSTEAFF.

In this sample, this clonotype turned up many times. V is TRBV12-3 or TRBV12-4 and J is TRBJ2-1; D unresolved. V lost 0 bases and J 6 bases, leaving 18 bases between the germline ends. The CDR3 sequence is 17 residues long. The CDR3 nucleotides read TGTGCCAGCAGTTTAGCGCTCGGGTTTTTCGGGCTCAATGAGCAGTTCTTC. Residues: CASSLALGFFGLNEQFF.

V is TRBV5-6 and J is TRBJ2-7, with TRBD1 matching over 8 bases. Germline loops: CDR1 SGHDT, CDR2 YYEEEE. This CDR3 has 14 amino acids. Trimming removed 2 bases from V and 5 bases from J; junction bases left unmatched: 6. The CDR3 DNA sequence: TGTGCCAGCAGCTTCTTGGACAGGGTGAACGAGCAGTACTTC. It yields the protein CASSFLDRVNEQYF.

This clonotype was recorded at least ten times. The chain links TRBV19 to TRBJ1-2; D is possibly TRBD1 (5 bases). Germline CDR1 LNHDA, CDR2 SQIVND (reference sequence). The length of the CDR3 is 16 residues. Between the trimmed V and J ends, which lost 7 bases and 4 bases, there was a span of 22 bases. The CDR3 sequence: CASTQTLTGTFYGYTF. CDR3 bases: TGTGCCAGTACCCAAACCCTGACCGGGACGTTCTATGGCTACACCTTC.

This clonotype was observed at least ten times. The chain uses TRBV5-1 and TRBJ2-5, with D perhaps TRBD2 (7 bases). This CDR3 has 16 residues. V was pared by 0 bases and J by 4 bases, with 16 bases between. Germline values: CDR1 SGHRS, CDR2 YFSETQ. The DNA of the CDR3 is TGCGCCAGCAGCTTGGCCCCCGCGGGGGCAGGAGAGACCCAGTACTTC. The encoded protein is CASSLAPAGAGETQYF. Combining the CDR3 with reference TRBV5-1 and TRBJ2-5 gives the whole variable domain KAGVTQTPRYLIKTRGQQVTLSCSPISGHRSVSWYQQTPGQGLQFLFEYFSETQRNKGNFPGRFSGRQFSNSRSEMNVSTLELGDSALYLCASSLAPAGAGETQYFGPGTRLLVL.

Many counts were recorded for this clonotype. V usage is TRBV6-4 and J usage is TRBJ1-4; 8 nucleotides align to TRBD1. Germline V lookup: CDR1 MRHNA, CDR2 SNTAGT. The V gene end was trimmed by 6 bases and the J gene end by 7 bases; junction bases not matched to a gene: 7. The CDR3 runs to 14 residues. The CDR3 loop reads CASRARQGFEKLFF. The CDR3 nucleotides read TGTGCCAGCAGGGCACGACAGGGGTTTGAAAAACTGTTTTTT.

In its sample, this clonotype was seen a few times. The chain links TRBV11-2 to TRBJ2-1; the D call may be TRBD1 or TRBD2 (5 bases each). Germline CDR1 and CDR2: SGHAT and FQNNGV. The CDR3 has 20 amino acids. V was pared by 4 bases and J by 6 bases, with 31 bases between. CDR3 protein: CASSSAPRTLRGVSPNEQFF. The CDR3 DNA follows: TGTGCCAGCAGCTCGGCACCGCGAACACTCAGAGGGGTCTCCCCCAATGAGCAGTTCTTC.

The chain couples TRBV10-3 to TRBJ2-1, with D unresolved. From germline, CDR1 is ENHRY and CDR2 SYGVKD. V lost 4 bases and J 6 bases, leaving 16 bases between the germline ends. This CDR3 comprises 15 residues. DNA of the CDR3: TGTGCCATCAGTGCGGCTTATTCCCCCCCCAATGAGCAGTTCTTC. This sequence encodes CAISAAYSPPNEQFF.

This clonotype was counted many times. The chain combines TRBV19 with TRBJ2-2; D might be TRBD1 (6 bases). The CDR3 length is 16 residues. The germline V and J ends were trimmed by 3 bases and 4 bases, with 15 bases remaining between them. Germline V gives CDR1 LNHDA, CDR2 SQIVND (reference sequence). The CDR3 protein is CASSITGTGFTGELFF. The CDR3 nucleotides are TGTGCCAGTAGTATTACGGGCACAGGGTTCACCGGGGAGCTGTTTTTT.

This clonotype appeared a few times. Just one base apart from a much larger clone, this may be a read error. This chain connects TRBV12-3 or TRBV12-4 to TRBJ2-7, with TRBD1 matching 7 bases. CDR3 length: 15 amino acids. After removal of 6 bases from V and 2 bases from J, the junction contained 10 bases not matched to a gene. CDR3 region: CASSRRQGFAYEQYF. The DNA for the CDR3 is TGTGCCAGCAGCCGCCGACAGGGTTTCGCCTACGAGCAGTACTTC.

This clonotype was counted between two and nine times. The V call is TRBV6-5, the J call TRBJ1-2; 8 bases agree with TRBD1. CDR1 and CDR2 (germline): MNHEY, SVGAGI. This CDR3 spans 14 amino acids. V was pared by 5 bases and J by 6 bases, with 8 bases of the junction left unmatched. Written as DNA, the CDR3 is TGTGCCAGCAGTACGGGACAGGCCGCCGATGGCTACACCTTC. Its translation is CASSTGQAADGYTF.

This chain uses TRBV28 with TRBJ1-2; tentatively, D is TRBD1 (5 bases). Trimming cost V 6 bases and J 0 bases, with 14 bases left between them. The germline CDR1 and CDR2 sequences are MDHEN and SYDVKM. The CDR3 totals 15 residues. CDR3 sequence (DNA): TGTGCCAGCAGCGCGGGACTGAGAGCTAACTATGGCTACACCTTC. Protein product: CASSAGLRANYGYTF.

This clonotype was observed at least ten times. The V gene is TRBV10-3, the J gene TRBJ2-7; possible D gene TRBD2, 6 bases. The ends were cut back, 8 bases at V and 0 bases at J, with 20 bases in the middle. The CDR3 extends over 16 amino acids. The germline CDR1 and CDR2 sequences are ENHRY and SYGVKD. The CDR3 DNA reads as TGTGCCATCGGAGCGCCGGCGGGAACAAGCTCCTACGAGCAGTACTTC. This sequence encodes CAIGAPAGTSSYEQYF.

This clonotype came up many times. In DNA, the CDR3 is TGTGCCAGCAGCCAAGTAGGGTCGATATCCTACGAGCAGTACTTC. Translation: CASSQVGSISYEQYF. The chain links TRBV3-1 to TRBJ2-7; D gene unclear. Germline assignment: CDR1 LGHDT and CDR2 YNNKEL (reference sequence). The CDR3 consists of 15 residues. V was cut by 1 base and J by 1 base, with 11 bases left in between.